These 19 T cell receptor beta chains were sequenced from one sample in a study of blood T cells in healthy people across ages. Next came a second PCR, run for about 6 to 12 cycles, which used a sample-barcoded 5' primer along with a J-beta primer mix. TCRdb reanalysed the 5' RACE reads using MiXCR and keeps one entry per CDR3 protein. The table records about 1.8 million distinct CDR3 sequences, just under 50% of them present only once. Sequencing used blood. These receptor sequences come from a woman between 40 and 55 years old in good health.

V and J are TRBV7-2 and TRBJ2-4; D uncertain. V gave up 5 bases and J gave up 8 bases, with 16 bases separating them. Germline lookup yields CDR1 SGHTA and CDR2 FQGNSA. The CDR3 is 14 residues long. In nucleotides, the CDR3 is TGTGCCAGCAGCATAAGAGTGGGGATGGACATTCAGTACTTC. Its translation is CASSIRVGMDIQYF.

This chain uses TRBV9 with TRBJ2-7, with 7 bases matching TRBD2. The J call could be wrong; TRBJ2-5 is a better fit for the DNA end. The CDR3 loop spans 16 amino acids. Germline V CDR1 and CDR2: SGDLS, YYNGEE. The CDR3 DNA sequence: TGTGCCAGCAGCGTAGGCGCGACTAGCTTCCTTCAGACCCAGTACTTC. Protein: CASSVGATSFLQTQYF.

This clonotype was detected only a few times. The J gene is TRBJ2-5, the V gene TRBV29-1; no clear D. V lost 7 bases to trimming and J lost 9 bases, with 21 bases between them. This CDR3 has 13 residues. CDR1 is SQVTM, CDR2 ANQGSEA, per germline. The CDR3 protein is CSAYSRVLGAQYF. CDR3 DNA sequence: TGCAGCGCCTACAGTCGGGTCCTTGGGGCCCAGTACTTC.

In regard to this clonotype: A read error may account for a junction end that differs from germline. V and J are TRBV20-1 and TRBJ1-2; possible D gene TRBD1, 6 bases. This CDR3 has 14 amino acids. Germline V CDR1 and CDR2: DFQATT, SNEGSKA (reference sequence). In DNA, the CDR3 is TGCAGTGCCGGCAGGACAGTTACTAACTATGGCTACGCCTTC. It specifies CSAGRTVTNYGYAF.

J is TRBJ1-5 and V is TRBV6-2 or TRBV6-3; D is unresolved. V lost 5 bases and J 5 bases, leaving 10 bases between the germline ends. This CDR3 is built from 13 residues. The germline V gene has CDR1 MNHEY and CDR2 SVGEGT. The CDR3 spells CASSDWGDQPQHF. DNA for the CDR3: TGTGCCAGCAGTGACTGGGGAGATCAGCCCCAGCATTTT.

This chain uses TRBV20-1 with TRBJ2-7; D may be TRBD1 or TRBD2 (5 bases each). The J call could be wrong; TRBJ2-5 is a better fit for the DNA end. This CDR3 region has 14 residues. Per germline, CDR1 DFQATT and CDR2 SNEGSKA (reference sequence). The CDR3 loop reads CSATLGDREETQYF. The CDR3, as DNA: TGCAGTGCTACCCTAGGGGACCGCGAGGAGACCCAGTACTTC.

CDR3 in amino acids: CASSQDLWPGEGDEQYF. CDR3 DNA: TGCGCCAGCAGCCAAGATCTATGGCCGGGGGAAGGCGACGAGCAGTACTTC. The gene calls are TRBV4-3 and TRBJ2-7; TRBD2 might be the D (6 bases). The CDR3 loop spans 17 amino acids. V gave up 0 bases and J gave up 5 bases, with 20 bases separating them. Germline CDR1 is LGHNA and CDR2 is YSLEER.

The chain combines TRBV29-1 with TRBJ2-4; TRBD1 matches 9 bases. The V segment lost 8 bases and the J segment 6 bases; nucleotides outside the gene matches: 5. There are 12 residues in the CDR3. The germline gives CDR1 SQVTM, CDR2 ANQGSEA. The CDR3 nucleotides are TGCAGCAATAAGGACAGGGGAAACATTCAGTACTTC. This gives the protein CSNKDRGNIQYF.

Of note for this clonotype: The junction departs from the called germline gene at one end, perhaps through a read error. Here the CDR3 reads CASSFRAAMSTDAQYF. The CDR3 coding sequence is TGTGCCAGCAGTTTTCGGGCAGCAATGAGCACAGATGCGCAGTATTTT. The rearrangement joins TRBV12-3 or TRBV12-4 to TRBJ2-3; D is unclear. The CDR3 spans 16 residues.

The J gene is TRBJ2-1, the V gene TRBV29-1; 7 bases are a match to TRBD1. The CDR3 is 14 amino acids. Trimming at V came to 7 bases and at J to 5 bases, leaving 11 bases not matched to a gene. Germline V gives CDR1 SQVTM, CDR2 ANQGSEA. CDR3 in DNA: TGCAGCGCCACCGCAGGGACAGTAGACAATGAGCAGTTCTTC. It translates to CSATAGTVDNEQFF.

This chain uses TRBV7-3 with TRBJ2-1, with D tentatively TRBD1 (6 bases). The CDR3 is made up of 15 amino acids. The germline V gene encodes CDR1 SGHTA and CDR2 FQGTGA. V shed 1 base and J shed 2 bases, with 9 bases lying between them. The CDR3 coding sequence is TGTGCCAGCAGCTTAAGACAGGAACCCTACAATGAGCAGTTCTTC. Its protein is CASSLRQEPYNEQFF.

This clonotype is a singleton in its sample. The chain couples TRBV5-1 to TRBJ1-4; 8 bases line up with TRBD1. The CDR3 contains 18 residues. Per germline, CDR1 SGHRS and CDR2 YFSETQ. Trimming cost V 3 bases and J 3 bases; bases outside gene matches: 13. The CDR3 bases are TGCGCCAGCAGCTGGCCCGTGACAGGGGATCTCGCTAATGAAAAACTGTTTTTT. It encodes CASSWPVTGDLANEKLFF.

The chain uses TRBV7-8 and TRBJ2-3; D is possibly TRBD1 or TRBD2 (5 bases each). The V end lost 1 base, the J end lost 2 bases, and 19 bases lay between the germline ends. The CDR3 totals 18 residues. Germline loops: CDR1 SGHVS, CDR2 FQNEAQ. The CDR3 coding sequence is TGTGCCAGCAGCTTAGATACGGTCGGGGCAGGGACCACAGATACGCAGTATTTT. Protein: CASSLDTVGAGTTDTQYF.

The V call is TRBV25-1, the J call TRBJ2-1, with a weak D call TRBD1 (6 bases). There are 15 residues in the CDR3. V lost 2 bases to trimming and J lost 6 bases, with 14 bases between them. Germline lookup yields CDR1 MGHDK and CDR2 SYGVNS. CDR3 DNA sequence: TGTGCCAGCAGTGAAACAGGGTTTTTGGGCAATGAGCAGTTCTTC. Translating gives CASSETGFLGNEQFF.

This chain connects TRBV4-3 to TRBJ2-3; TRBD1 might be the D (6 bases). Germline-derived CDR1 and CDR2 are LGHNA and YSLEER. The CDR3 consists of 16 residues. The germline V and J ends were trimmed by 0 bases and 6 bases, with 16 bases remaining between them. Here the CDR3 reads CASSQDRGQGPDTQYF. In DNA form, the CDR3 reads TGCGCCAGCAGCCAAGATCGGGGCCAGGGGCCCGATACGCAGTATTTT.

The gene calls are TRBV6-2 or TRBV6-3 and TRBJ2-3; D is ambiguous. Germline lookup yields CDR1 MNHEY and CDR2 SVGEGT. V lost 0 bases and J 4 bases, leaving 14 bases between the germline ends. This CDR3 has 16 residues. The CDR3 spells CASSYSTPPRSDTQYF. In nucleotides, the CDR3 is TGTGCCAGCAGTTACTCGACCCCTCCACGATCAGATACGCAGTATTTT.

The rearrangement uses TRBV10-3 and TRBJ2-5; D ambiguous. Per the germline V gene, CDR1 is ENHRY and CDR2 is SYGVKD. Trimming took off 3 bases at V and 5 bases at J, with 16 bases between the two ends. This CDR3 contains 15 residues. In DNA form, the CDR3 reads TGTGCCATCAGTGAATTTCGGGTTGGGCGTGAGACCCAGTACTTC. Its translation: CAISEFRVGRETQYF.

This chain connects TRBV25-1 to TRBJ2-2; D remains unclear. V was trimmed by 8 bases and J by 5 bases, leaving 24 bases between them. The CDR3 contains 17 residues. Germline loops: CDR1 MGHDK, CDR2 SYGVNS. The CDR3 bases are TGTGCCAGCCGACCCTACCGGGCAAGTGACGGGACCGGGGAGCTGTTTTTT. This sequence encodes CASRPYRASDGTGELFF.

The V and J genes are TRBV9 and TRBJ2-1; 9 bases line up with TRBD1. The junction had 5 bases not matched to a gene; V was cut back by 4 bases and J by 3 bases. The germline V gene has CDR1 SGDLS and CDR2 YYNGEE. This CDR3 contains 15 residues. CDR3 protein: CASSTRQGDYNEQFF. The CDR3 DNA sequence: TGTGCCAGCAGCACTAGACAGGGGGACTACAATGAGCAGTTCTTC.